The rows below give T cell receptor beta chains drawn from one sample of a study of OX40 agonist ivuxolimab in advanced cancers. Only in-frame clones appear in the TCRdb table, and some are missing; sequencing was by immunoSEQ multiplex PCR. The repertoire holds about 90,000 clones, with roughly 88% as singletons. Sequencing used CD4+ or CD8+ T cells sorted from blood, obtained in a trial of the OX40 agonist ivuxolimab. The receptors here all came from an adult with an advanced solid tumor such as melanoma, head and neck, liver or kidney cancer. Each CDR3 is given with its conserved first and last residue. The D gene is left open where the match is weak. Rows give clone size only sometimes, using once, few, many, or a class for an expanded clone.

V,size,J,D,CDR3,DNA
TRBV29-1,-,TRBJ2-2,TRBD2,CSASLAGAAGELFF,TGCAGCGCCAGTCTAGCGGGAGCTGCCGGGGAGCTGTTTTTT
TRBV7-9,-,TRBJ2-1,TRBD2,CASTLAGRGSYNEQFF,TGTGCCAGCACTCTAGCGGGGCGTGGGTCCTACAATGAGCAGTTCTTC
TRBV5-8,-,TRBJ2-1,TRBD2,CASTPGGRLAGFEQFF,TGTGCCAGCACCCCGGGGGGTCGACTAGCGGGATTTGAGCAGTTCTTC
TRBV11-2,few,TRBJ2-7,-,CARGGKDCEQYF,TGTGCCAGAGGGGGGAAGGATTGCGAGCAGTACTTC
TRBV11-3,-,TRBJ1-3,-,CASSTKDTISGNTIYF,TGTGCCAGCAGCACCAAGGACACCATCTCTGGAAACACCATATATTTT
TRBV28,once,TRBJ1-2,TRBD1,CASSLQGNYGYTF,TGTGCCAGCAGCTTACAGGGGAACTATGGCTACACCTTC
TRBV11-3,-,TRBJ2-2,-,CASSFLNTGELFF,TGTGCCAGCAGCTTCCTGAACACCGGGGAGCTGTTTTTT
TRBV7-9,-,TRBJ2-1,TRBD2,CASSLAGRLAAVNQFF,TGTGCCAGCAGCTTAGCGGGGAGACTAGCGGCAGTTAACCAGTTCTTC
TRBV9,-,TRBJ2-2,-,CASSFGGETGELFF,TGTGCCAGCAGCTTCGGTGGGGAAACCGGGGAGCTGTTTTTT
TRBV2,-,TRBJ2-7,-,CASSDQVVSYEQYF,TGTGCCAGCAGTGATCAGGTGGTCTCCTACGAGCAGTACTTC
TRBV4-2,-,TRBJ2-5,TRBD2,CASSSGTSGEETQYF,TGTGCCAGCAGCTCCGGGACTAGCGGTGAAGAGACCCAGTACTTC
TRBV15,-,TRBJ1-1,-,CATSRATVNTEAFF,TGTGCCACCAGCAGAGCTACAGTGAACACTGAAGCTTTCTTT
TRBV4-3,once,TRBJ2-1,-,CASSPGSGKQFF,TGCGCCAGCAGCCCCGGGTCCGGAAAGCAGTTCTTC
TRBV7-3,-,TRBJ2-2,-,CASSHKGSRPGELFF,TGTGCCAGCAGCCATAAAGGTAGCAGACCCGGGGAGCTGTTTTTT
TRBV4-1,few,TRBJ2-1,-,CASSQGPSVGAGNNEQFF,TGCGCCAGCAGCCAAGGCCCCTCTGTGGGGGCCGGTAATAATGAGCAGTTCTTC
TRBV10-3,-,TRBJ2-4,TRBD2,CAISESGTSGKNIQYF,TGTGCCATCAGTGAGTCTGGGACTAGCGGTAAAAACATTCAGTACTTC
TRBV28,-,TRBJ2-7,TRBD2,CASSSGLAGEMYEQYF,TGTGCCAGCAGTTCAGGACTAGCGGGAGAGATGTACGAGCAGTACTTC
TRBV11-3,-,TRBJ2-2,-,CASQNGELFF,TGTGCCAGTCAGAACGGGGAGCTGTTTTTT
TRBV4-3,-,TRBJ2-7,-,CASSLDLGSAGEQYF,TGCGCCAGCAGCTTGGATCTAGGATCAGCTGGAGAGCAGTACTTC
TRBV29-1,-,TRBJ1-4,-,CSVVAGFNEKLFF,TGCAGCGTTGTGGCAGGGTTTAATGAAAAACTGTTTTTT
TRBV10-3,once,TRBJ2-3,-,CAISDPAGRDTQYF,TGTGCCATCAGTGACCCGGCAGGCCGAGATACGCAGTATTTT
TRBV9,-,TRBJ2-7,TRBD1,CASSVGTGLPLEQYF,TGTGCCAGCAGCGTCGGGACAGGGCTACCCCTGGAGCAGTACTTC
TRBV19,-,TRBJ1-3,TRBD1,CASSIEDRESGNTIYF,TGTGCCAGTAGTATCGAGGACAGGGAGTCTGGAAACACCATATATTTT
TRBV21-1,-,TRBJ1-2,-,CASSPRGGPTF,TGTGCCAGCAGCCCCCGGGGAGGGCCCACCTTC
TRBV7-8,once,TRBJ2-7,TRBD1,CASSLAGQGYEQYF,TGTGCCAGCAGCTTAGCCGGACAGGGGTACGAGCAGTACTTC
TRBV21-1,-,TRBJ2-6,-,CASSNYFGAGANVLTF,-
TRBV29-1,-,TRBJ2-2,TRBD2,CSVGLAGGNTGELFF,TGCAGCGTTGGACTAGCGGGAGGGAACACCGGGGAGCTGTTTTTT
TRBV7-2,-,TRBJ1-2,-,CASSPKGLRNLYGYTF,TGTGCCAGCAGTCCAAAGGGCCTTCGAAACTTATATGGCTACACCTTC
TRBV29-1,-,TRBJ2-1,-,CSVEGPVGEQFF,TGCAGCGTTGAAGGCCCCGTGGGTGAGCAGTTCTTC
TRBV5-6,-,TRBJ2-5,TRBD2,CASSLAGVAGVRAETQYF,TGTGCCAGCAGCTTGGCCGGGGTAGCGGGAGTTAGGGCAGAGACCCAGTACTTC
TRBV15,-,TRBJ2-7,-,CATSRAKTGVSYEQYF,TGTGCCACCAGCAGAGCGAAGACGGGTGTGAGCTACGAGCAGTACTTC
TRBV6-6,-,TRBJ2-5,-,CASSYSHGKTQYF,TGTGCCAGCAGTTACTCCCACGGGAAGACCCAGTACTTC
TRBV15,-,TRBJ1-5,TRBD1,CATSRDQGQGAFGNQPQHF,TGTGCCACCAGCAGAGATCAGGGACAGGGGGCTTTCGGCAATCAGCCCCAGCATTTT
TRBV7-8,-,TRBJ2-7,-,CASSPLAVSSYEQYF,TGTGCCAGCAGCCCATTAGCGGTGAGCTCCTACGAGCAGTACTTC
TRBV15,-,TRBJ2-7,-,CATSIYGIYEQYF,TGTGCCACCAGCATCTACGGGATCTACGAGCAGTACTTC
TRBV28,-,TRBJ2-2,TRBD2,CASSFALAGDVGELFF,TGTGCCAGCAGTTTTGCCCTAGCGGGAGATGTAGGGGAGCTGTTTTTT
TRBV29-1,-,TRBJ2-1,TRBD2,CSGRTSGSYEQFF,TGCAGCGGGAGGACTAGCGGGAGCTATGAGCAGTTCTTC
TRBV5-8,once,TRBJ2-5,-,CASSLAFETQYF,TGTGCCAGCAGCTTGGCCTTCGAGACCCAGTACTTC
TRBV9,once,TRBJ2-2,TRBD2,CASSARGTSGNTGELFF,TGTGCCAGCAGCGCCAGAGGGACTAGCGGGAACACCGGGGAGCTGTTTTTT
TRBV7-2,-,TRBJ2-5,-,CASSYRPGGNQETQYF,TGTGCCAGCAGCTACCGCCCGGGCGGGAACCAAGAGACCCAGTACTTC
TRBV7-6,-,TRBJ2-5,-,CASSLGSTSRAQQETQYF,TGTGCCAGCAGCTTAGGATCTACTAGCCGGGCCCAACAAGAGACCCAGTACTTC
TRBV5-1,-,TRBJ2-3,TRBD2,CASSWGTSGRAKDTQYF,TGCGCCAGCAGCTGGGGGACTAGCGGGAGGGCCAAAGATACGCAGTATTTT
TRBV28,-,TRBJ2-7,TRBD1,CASSFLGTGGGEQYF,TGTGCCAGCAGTTTCCTCGGGACAGGGGGTGGCGAGCAGTACTTC
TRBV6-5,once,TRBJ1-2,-,CASTKGGALNYGYTF,TGTGCCAGCACCAAGGGGGGGGCACTTAACTATGGCTACACCTTC
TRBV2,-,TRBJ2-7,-,CASFKDSSASYEQYF,TGTGCCAGCTTTAAAGACAGTTCAGCCTCCTACGAGCAGTACTTC